Following are 5 T cell receptor beta chains from one sample sequenced in a study of blood T cell repertoires in COVID-19. The method was immunoSEQ multiplex PCR; TCRdb's version includes in-frame clones alone and lacks a portion of them. The sample shows over 300,000 clones, around 89% of them seen only once. Sequenced: peripheral blood. The source is a man between 40 and 49 years old with acute or convalescent COVID-19.

This chain connects TRBV9 to TRBJ1-5; no reliable D call. V gave up 3 bases and J gave up 3 bases, with 4 bases separating them. The CDR3 totals 12 residues. Germline lookup yields CDR1 SGDLS and CDR2 YYNGEE. CDR3 nucleotide sequence: TGTGCCAGCAGCGCTTTCAATCAGCCCCAGCATTTT. As protein: CASSAFNQPQHF.

The chain uses TRBV27 and TRBJ2-1; D gene ambiguous. Trimming left V 2 bases short and J 6 bases short, with 8 bases between. This CDR3 is 13 amino acids long. The V gene's germline CDR1 is MNHEY and CDR2 SMNVEV (reference sequence). The CDR3 region has the DNA TGTGCCAGCAGTTTAAGCATGTTCAATGAGCAGTTCTTC. This sequence encodes CASSLSMFNEQFF.

A few counts support this clone. CDR3 nucleotides: TGCAGCGTTGATTTTCGGGGAACGAACACCGGGGAGCTGTTTTTT. Translated, it gives CSVDFRGTNTGELFF. The V gene is TRBV29-1, the J gene TRBJ2-2; weak D call: TRBD2 (5 bases). The CDR3 has 15 residues. V lost 3 bases, J lost 0 bases, and 11 bases lay in between. Germline CDR1 reads SQVTM; CDR2 reads ANQGSEA.

The V call is TRBV11-1, the J call TRBJ2-1; 10 bases are shared with TRBD2. Germline-derived CDR1 and CDR2 are SGHAT and FQDESV (reference sequence). The CDR3 spans 16 residues. Trimming took 3 bases from V and 8 from J; bases not matched to a gene: 10. CDR3 nucleotide sequence: TGTGCCAGCAGCTTGGCTAGCGGGAGAGTTAGCTATGAGCAGTTCTTC. Amino acid sequence: CASSLASGRVSYEQFF.

V gene TRBV27 combines with J gene TRBJ2-7; possible D gene TRBD2, 6 bases. Looked up from germline, CDR1 is MNHEY and CDR2 is SMNVEV (reference sequence). V shed 2 bases and J shed 2 bases, with 13 bases lying between them. The CDR3 runs 15 residues. In DNA form, the CDR3 reads TGTGCCAGCAGTTTAAGGGGTAGCGGCCCCTACGAGCAGTACTTC. Its translation is CASSLRGSGPYEQYF.